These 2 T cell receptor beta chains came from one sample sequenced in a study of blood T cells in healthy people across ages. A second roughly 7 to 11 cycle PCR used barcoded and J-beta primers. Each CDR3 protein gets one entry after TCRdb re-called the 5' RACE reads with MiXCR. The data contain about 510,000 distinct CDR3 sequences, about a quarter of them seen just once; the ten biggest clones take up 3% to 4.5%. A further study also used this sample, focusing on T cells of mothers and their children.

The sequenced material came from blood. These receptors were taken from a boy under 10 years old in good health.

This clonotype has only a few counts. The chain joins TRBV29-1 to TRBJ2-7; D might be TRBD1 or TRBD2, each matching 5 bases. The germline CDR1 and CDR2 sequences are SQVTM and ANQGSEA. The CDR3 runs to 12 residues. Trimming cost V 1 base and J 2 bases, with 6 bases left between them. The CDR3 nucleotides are TGCAGCGTTGAAGGGGGACCCTACGAGCAGTACTTC. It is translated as CSVEGGPYEQYF.

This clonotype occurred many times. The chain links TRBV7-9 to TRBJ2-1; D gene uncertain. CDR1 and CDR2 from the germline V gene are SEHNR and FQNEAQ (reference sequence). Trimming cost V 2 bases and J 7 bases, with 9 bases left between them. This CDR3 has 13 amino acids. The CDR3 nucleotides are TGTGCCAGCAGCTTAAGAAAGGGAAATGAGCAGTTCTTC. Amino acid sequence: CASSLRKGNEQFF.